The sequence of this T cell receptor (beta chain) was determined in a study of blood T cell repertoires in COVID-19. In the authors' workflow: How many nucleated cells were present was estimated from reference gene primer amplification. Sequencing used immunoSEQ multiplex PCR; TCRdb keeps in-frame clones, though not all of them. That table furnishes V, J and clone size, whereas the DNA furnished D and trimming. The repertoire consists of some 60,000 clones, with over 60% occurring once and the leading ten covering more than 15%. Sequencing used peripheral blood. This clonotype was obtained from a man aged 25-40 years with COVID-19, enrolled during active disease.

The CDR3 sequence is CASSLGLARPDEQFF. Here the CDR3 DNA reads TGTGCCAGCAGCTTGGGACTAGCTCGTCCTGATGAGCAGTTCTTC. The V and J genes are TRBV13 and TRBJ2-1; 9 bases match TRBD2. With V trimmed by 3 bases and J by 8 bases, 8 bases remained unmatched. Germline values: CDR1 PRHDT, CDR2 FYEKMQ (reference sequence). This CDR3 is 15 amino acids long.